The clone carrying this T cell receptor (beta chain) was found many times. No donor had other autoimmune disease, uncontrolled infection, pregnancy or lactation. Clinical symptoms, serum thyroxine, TRAb, thyroid ultrasound and orbital computed tomography formed the basis of diagnosis. The sample originates from a study of Graves' ophthalmopathy and Graves' hyperthyroidism. Amplification of the TCR beta CDR3 regions used RNA transcripts (as template). After a first-round RT-PCR with HTBI primers, a second-round multiplex PCR was run. TCRdb fed the multiplex PCR reads into MiXCR, producing one record per CDR3 protein. The table shows hundreds of thousands of distinct CDR3 sequences, with under 25% occurring only once. The germline V gene encodes CDR1 MNHEY and CDR2 SVGAGI. Trimming removed 8 bases at V and 0 bases at J, with 7 bases between. The CDR3 length is 13 residues.

Sequenced input: peripheral blood. The V gene is TRBV6-5, the J gene TRBJ2-2; the D is unclear. This clonotype originated in a woman under 30 with stable Graves' hyperthyroidism. As DNA, the CDR3 is TGTGCCAGCGGCTACACGAACACCGGGGAGCTGTTTTTT. Its protein product is CASGYTNTGELFF.